This T cell receptor (beta chain) was recovered during a study of blood T cell repertoires in COVID-19. Overall study context: Material from acute and convalescent COVID-19 was sourced from the United States, Italy and Spain.

The cohort comprised adults aged roughly 18 to 100 years residing in about two dozen US areas. Per the study methods: For nucleated cells, counts were estimated from reference gene primer amplification. Clones were read by immunoSEQ multiplex PCR, and TCRdb kept only the in-frame ones, dropping some. The DNA was the basis for D and trimming; V, J and clone size are from that table. Among roughly 160,000 clones listed, roughly 80% were seen once. This receptor was obtained from a woman in her 40s with acute COVID-19. Sequencing was carried out using PBMCs or T cells enriched from blood (not recorded which).

The CDR3 here is CASSTPGGGYTF. The DNA for the CDR3 is TGTGCCAGCAGCACCCCTGGGGGGGGCTACACCTTC. The chain employs TRBV5-4 and TRBJ1-2, with D perhaps matching TRBD1 (5 bases). CDR3 length: 12 residues. Germline assignment: CDR1 SGHNT and CDR2 YYREEE (reference sequence). V lost 4 bases and J 8 bases, leaving 12 bases between the germline ends.